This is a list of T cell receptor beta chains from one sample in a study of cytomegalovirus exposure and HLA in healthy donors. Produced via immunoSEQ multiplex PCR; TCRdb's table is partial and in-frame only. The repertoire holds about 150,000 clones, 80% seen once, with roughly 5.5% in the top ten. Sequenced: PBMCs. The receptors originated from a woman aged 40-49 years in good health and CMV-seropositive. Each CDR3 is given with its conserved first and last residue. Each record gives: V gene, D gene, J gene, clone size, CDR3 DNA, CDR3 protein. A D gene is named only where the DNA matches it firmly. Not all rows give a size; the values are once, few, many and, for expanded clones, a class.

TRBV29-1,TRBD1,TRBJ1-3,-,TGCAGCGTTGCAATAGGACAGGGTGCTGGAAACACCATATATTTT,CSVAIGQGAGNTIYF
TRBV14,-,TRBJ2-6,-,TGTGCCAGCAGCCAAGACAGGCAGGGGGCTCGTCTAGCGGCTGGGGCCAACGTCCTGACTTTC,CASSQDRQGARLAAGANVLTF
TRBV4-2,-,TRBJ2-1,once,TGTGCCAGCAGCCAACCACTAGCTGAGAGCTCCTACAATGAGCAGTTCTTC,CASSQPLAESSYNEQFF
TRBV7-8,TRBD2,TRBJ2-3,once,TGTGCCACGAAGTGGGGGGGTCGCAGCACAGATACGCAGTATTTT,CATKWGGRSTDTQYF
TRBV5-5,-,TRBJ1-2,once,TGTGCCAGCAGCTTGGACAGAATTAACTATGGCTACACCTTC,CASSLDRINYGYTF
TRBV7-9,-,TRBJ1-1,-,TGTGCCAGCAGGAAAGCAAGCGACACTGAAGCTTTCTTT,CASRKASDTEAFF
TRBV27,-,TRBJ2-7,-,TGTGCCAGCAGTTTTCTGCTGAGCTCCTACGAGCAGTACTTC,CASSFLLSSYEQYF
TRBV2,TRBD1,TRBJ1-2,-,TGTGCCAGCAGCGGGACAGGAGTTTCTAACTATGGCTACACCTTC,CASSGTGVSNYGYTF
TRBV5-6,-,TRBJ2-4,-,TGTGCCAGCAGTCGAGAGGGAGCCAAAAACATTCAGTACTTC,CASSREGAKNIQYF
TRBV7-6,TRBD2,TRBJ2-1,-,TGTGCCAGCAGTCCGGGACTAGCGGGCAACAATGAGCAGTTCTTC,CASSPGLAGNNEQFF
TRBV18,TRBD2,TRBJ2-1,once,TGTGCCAGCTCAATCTCAGCGGGAGGTGGCTCCTACAATGAGCAGTTCTTC,CASSISAGGGSYNEQFF
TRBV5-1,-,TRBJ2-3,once,TGCGCCAGTGGGGACAAGCCCACAGATACGCAGTATTTT,CASGDKPTDTQYF
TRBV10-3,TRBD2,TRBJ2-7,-,TGTGCCATCAGTGACTATGGGGGTGGGACTAGCGGATTTAGCTCCTACGAGCAGTACTTC,CAISDYGGGTSGFSSYEQYF
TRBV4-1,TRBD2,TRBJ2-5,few,TGCGCCAGCAGCCTTCGGACTAGCGGAAATCAAGAGACCCAGTACTTC,CASSLRTSGNQETQYF
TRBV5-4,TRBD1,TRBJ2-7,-,TGTGCCAGCAGCTCAAGGACAGGCTACGAGCAGTACTTC,CASSSRTGYEQYF
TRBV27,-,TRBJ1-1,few,TGTGCCAGCAGCTCCTCTATGAGGGCTGAAGCTTTCTTT,CASSSSMRAEAFF
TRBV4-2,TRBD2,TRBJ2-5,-,TGTGCCAGCAGCCAACTACTAGCGGGAGGGGGGACCCAGTACTTC,CASSQLLAGGGTQYF
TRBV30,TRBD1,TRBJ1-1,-,TGTGCCTGGAAAACCGACAGGGGCACTGAAGCTTTCTTT,CAWKTDRGTEAFF
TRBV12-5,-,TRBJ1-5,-,TGTGCTAGTGGTTTGGCGGAGAGAGATCAGCCCCAGCATTTT,CASGLAERDQPQHF
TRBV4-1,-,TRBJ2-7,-,TGCGCCAGCAGCCAAGCCGACTTTTCCTACGAGCAGTACTTC,CASSQADFSYEQYF
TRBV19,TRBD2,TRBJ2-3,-,TGTGCCAGTAGTATCCCAGAATACGGACTAGCGGGAGAATCAGATACGCAGTATTTT,CASSIPEYGLAGESDTQYF
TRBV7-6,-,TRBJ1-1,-,TGTGCCAGCAGCTCCAGGATGAACACTGAAGCTTTCTTT,CASSSRMNTEAFF
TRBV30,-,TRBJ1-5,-,TGTGCCTGGAAAGCGGTGGGCGTTGGCAATCAGCCCCAGCATTTT,CAWKAVGVGNQPQHF